Included here is one T cell receptor (beta chain) sequence, with context. The data were obtained in a study of blood T cell repertoires in COVID-19. Sequencing used immunoSEQ multiplex PCR; TCRdb keeps in-frame clones, though not all of them. Counted here are around 320,000 clones, around 89% occurring once; the ten biggest clones make up about 4.5%. Germline V gene data show CDR1 as SQVTM and CDR2 as ANQGSEA. Losses at the gene ends were 4 bases for V and 0 bases for J; bases not matched to a gene: 3. The CDR3 consists of 14 residues. Sequencing was done on a sample of PBMCs or T cells enriched from blood (not recorded which). The source of this sequence is a woman younger than 35 with acute COVID-19. V and J are TRBV29-1 and TRBJ2-1; 7 bases agree with TRBD2. Here the CDR3 reads CSVGSGASYNEQFF. The CDR3 coding sequence is TGCAGCGTTGGGAGCGGGGCCTCCTACAATGAGCAGTTCTTC.